This TCR beta chain appears in the sequencing data of a study of cytomegalovirus exposure and HLA in healthy donors. Study observations and caveats: CMV serostatus was the sole immune exposure information available. What a later analysis reportedly showed was that an Asian-associated ancestry cluster had fewer N-insertions than the approximately 700-donor mean. A later analysis found common viral pathogens apparently linked to several of the most significant clusters.

Remarks on this clone: Its specificity is unknown.

The V segment lost 4 bases and the J segment 6 bases; nucleotides outside the gene matches: 9. CDR1 SGDLS and CDR2 YYNGEE come from the germline V gene. This CDR3 region has 14 residues. It was with 60 Vbeta and 13 Jbeta primers that the PCR ran. Sequencing used immunoSEQ multiplex PCR; TCRdb keeps in-frame clones, though not all of them. The table includes around 130,000 clones, approximately 78% detected once. The origin of this receptor is a human donor in good health. The chain links TRBV9 to TRBJ2-7; TRBD2 matches 8 bases. The source material was PBMCs. The CDR3 region has the DNA TGTGCCAGCAGCCCTCAACTAGCGGCGTTCGAGCAGTACTTC. This gives the protein CASSPQLAAFEQYF.